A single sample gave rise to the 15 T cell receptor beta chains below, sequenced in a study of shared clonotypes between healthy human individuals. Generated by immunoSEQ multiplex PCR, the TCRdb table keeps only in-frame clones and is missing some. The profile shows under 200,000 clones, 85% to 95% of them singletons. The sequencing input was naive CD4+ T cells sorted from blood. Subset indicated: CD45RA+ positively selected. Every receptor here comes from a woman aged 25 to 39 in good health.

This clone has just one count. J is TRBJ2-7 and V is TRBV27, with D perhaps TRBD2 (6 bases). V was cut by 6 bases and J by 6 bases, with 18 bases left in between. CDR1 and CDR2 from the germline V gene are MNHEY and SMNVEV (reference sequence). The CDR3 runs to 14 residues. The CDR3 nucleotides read TGTGCCAGCAGCCCACCTAGCGAAATCGGCGAGCAGTACTTC. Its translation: CASSPPSEIGEQYF.

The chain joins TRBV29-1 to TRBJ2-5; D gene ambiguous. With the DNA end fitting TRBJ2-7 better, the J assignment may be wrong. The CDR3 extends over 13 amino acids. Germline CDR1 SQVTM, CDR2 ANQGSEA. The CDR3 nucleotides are TGCAGCGTTGAGGTCACGGATTCCTACGAGCAGTACTTC. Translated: CSVEVTDSYEQYF.

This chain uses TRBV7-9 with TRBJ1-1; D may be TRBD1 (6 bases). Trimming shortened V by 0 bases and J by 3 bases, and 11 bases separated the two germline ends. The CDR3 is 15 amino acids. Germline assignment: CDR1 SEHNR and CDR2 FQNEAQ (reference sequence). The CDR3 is CASSLAVQGHTEAFF. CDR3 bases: TGTGCCAGCAGCTTAGCAGTACAGGGACACACTGAAGCTTTCTTT.

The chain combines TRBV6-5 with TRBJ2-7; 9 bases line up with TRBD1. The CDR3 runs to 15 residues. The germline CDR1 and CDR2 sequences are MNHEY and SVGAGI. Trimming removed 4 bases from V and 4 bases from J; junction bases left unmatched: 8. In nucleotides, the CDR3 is TGTGCCAGCAGTTCGGGACAGGGATTGCGGTACGAGCAGTACTTC. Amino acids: CASSSGQGLRYEQYF.

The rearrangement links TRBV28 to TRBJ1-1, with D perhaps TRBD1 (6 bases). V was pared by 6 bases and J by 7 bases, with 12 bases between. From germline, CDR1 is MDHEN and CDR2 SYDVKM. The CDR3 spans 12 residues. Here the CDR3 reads CASSLQGSEAFF. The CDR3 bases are TGTGCCAGCAGCTTACAGGGAAGTGAAGCTTTCTTT.

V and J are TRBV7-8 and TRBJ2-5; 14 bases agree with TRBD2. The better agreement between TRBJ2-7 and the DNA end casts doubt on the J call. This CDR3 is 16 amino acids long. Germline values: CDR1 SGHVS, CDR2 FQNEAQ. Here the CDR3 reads CASSQVRGLAGAEQYF. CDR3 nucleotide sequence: TGTGCCAGCAGCCAGGTCAGGGGACTAGCGGGAGCCGAGCAGTACTTC.

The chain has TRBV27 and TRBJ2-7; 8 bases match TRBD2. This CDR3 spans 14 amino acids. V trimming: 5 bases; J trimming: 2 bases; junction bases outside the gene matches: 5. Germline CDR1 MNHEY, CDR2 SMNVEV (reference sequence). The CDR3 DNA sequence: TGTGCCAGCAGTGCGACTAGCGTTCCCTACGAGCAGTACTTC. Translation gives CASSATSVPYEQYF.

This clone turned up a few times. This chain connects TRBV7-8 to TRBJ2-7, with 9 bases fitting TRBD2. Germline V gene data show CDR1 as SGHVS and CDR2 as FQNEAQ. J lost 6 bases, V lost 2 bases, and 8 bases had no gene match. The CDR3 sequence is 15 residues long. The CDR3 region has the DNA TGTGCCAGCAGCTTACCCGGCGGGAGGGTCCGCGAGCAGTACTTC. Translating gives CASSLPGGRVREQYF.

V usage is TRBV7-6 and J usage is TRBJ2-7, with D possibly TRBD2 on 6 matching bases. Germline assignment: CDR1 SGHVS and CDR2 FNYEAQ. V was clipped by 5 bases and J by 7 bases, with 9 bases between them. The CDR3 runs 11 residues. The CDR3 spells CASSHSGEQYF. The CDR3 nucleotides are TGTGCCAGCAGCCACAGCGGGGAGCAGTACTTC. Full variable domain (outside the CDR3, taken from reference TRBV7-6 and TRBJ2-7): GAGVSQSPRYKVTKRGQDVALRCDPISGHVSLYWYRQALGQGPEFLTYFNYEAQQDKSGLPNDRFSAERPEGSISTLTIQRTEQRDSAMYRCASSHSGEQYFGPGTRLTVT.

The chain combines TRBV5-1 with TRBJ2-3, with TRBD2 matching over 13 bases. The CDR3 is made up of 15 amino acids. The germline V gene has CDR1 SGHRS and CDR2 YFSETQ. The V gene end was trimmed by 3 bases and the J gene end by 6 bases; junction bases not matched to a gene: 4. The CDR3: CASSSGLAGVDTQYF. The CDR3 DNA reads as TGCGCCAGCAGCTCAGGACTAGCGGGAGTGGATACGCAGTATTTT.

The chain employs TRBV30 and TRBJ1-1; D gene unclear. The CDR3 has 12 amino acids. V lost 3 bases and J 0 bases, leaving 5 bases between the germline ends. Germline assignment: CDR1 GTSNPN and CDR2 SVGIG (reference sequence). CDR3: CAWRLVNTEAFF. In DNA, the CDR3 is TGTGCCTGGAGGCTAGTGAACACTGAAGCTTTCTTT.

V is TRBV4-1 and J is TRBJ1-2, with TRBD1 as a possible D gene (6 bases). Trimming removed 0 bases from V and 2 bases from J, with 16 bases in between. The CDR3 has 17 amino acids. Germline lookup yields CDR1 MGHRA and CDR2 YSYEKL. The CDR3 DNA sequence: TGCGCCAGCAGCCAAGAGTCGACAGGAGGGGGGAACTATGGCTACACCTTC. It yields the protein CASSQESTGGGNYGYTF.

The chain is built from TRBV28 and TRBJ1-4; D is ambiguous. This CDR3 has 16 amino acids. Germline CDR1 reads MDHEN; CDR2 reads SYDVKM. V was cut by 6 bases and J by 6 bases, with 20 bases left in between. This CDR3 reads CASSHGGASGDEKLFF. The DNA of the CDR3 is TGTGCCAGCAGCCACGGCGGCGCCTCCGGGGATGAAAAACTGTTTTTT.

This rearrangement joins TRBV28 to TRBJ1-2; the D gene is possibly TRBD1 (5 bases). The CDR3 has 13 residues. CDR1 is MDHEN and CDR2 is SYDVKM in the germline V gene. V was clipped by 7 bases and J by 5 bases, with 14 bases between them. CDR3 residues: CASTSLGHYGYTF. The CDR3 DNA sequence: TGTGCCAGCACTTCGCTGGGGCATTATGGCTACACCTTC.

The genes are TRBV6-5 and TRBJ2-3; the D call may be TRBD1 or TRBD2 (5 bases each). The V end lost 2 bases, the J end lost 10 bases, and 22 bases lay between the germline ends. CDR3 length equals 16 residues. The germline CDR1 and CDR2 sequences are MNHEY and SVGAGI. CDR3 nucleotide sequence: TGTGCCAGCAGTTACGGTGGGACCAAGAGTCTCCGGCCGCAGTATTTT. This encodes CASSYGGTKSLRPQYF.